The entry that follows covers one TCR beta chain sequence. The sample originates from a study of cytomegalovirus exposure and HLA in healthy donors. The overall study: From 150 million to 200 million T cells, an earlier analysis saw roughly 120 million unique TCR beta sequences.

With 60 Vbeta and 13 Jbeta primers, the PCR was carried out. Some clones are missing from TCRdb's copy, which holds only in-frame ones; the method was immunoSEQ multiplex PCR. This table holds about 92,000 clones, roughly 69% found once. Trimming took off 5 bases at V and 1 base at J, with 12 bases between the two ends. The CDR3 is 14 amino acids. The germline gives CDR1 SGHKS, CDR2 YYEKEE (reference sequence). This sequence originates from a man aged 50 or older in good health and CMV-seronegative. Specimen: PBMCs. The chain links TRBV5-5 to TRBJ1-1, with D possibly matching TRBD1 (5 bases). The chain's CDR3 is CASRNSGANTEAFF. DNA of the CDR3: TGTGCCAGCAGAAACAGTGGGGCGAACACTGAAGCTTTCTTT.